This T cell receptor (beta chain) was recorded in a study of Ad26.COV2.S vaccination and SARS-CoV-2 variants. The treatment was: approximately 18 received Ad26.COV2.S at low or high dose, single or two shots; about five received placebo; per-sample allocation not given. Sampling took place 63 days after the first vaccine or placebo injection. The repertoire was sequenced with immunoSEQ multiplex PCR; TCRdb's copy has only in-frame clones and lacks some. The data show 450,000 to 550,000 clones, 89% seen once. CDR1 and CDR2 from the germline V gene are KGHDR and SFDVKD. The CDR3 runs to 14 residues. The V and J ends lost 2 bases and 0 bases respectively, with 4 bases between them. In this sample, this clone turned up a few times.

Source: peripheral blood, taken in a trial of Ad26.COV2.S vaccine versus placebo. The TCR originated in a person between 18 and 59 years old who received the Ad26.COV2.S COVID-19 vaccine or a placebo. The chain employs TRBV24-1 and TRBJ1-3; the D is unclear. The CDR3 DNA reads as TGTGCCACCAGTGATTCCCTCTCTGGAAACACCATATATTTT. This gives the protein CATSDSLSGNTIYF.